This T cell receptor beta chain was retrieved from a study of spatial heterogeneity in lung cancer. Study background: Every unique TCR and UMI combination, on average, appeared more than ten times in raw reads. Study-wide results and caveats: Blood contained ubiquitous expanded tumor TCRs more at resection than at follow-up.

Time point described: sample taken at primary tumor resection. Unsorted whole RNA from tumor, nontumor lung or frozen PBMC underwent sequencing. Unique molecular identifiers tagged every individual TCR cDNA molecule. TCRdb re-analysed the 5' RACE reads in MiXCR, keeping a single row per CDR3 protein. The sample shows under 75,000 distinct CDR3 sequences, 13% of them seen only once. A note on this clonotype: Antigen unknown.

This clonotype was sampled from a male donor with early-stage non-small cell lung cancer. This sample comprised PBMCs, obtained at surgery.

The CDR3 nucleotides are TGCAGTGCTACCGCGAGTACTAGCGGGATTCTGAGTAGTATCAATGAGCAGTTCTTC. This sequence encodes CSATASTSGILSSINEQFF. The J gene is TRBJ2-1, the V gene TRBV20-1, with 10 bases identical to TRBD2. V shed 4 bases and J 6 bases; nucleotides not matched to a gene: 21. CDR3 size: 19 residues. Germline CDR1 reads DFQATT; CDR2 reads SNEGSKA (reference sequence).